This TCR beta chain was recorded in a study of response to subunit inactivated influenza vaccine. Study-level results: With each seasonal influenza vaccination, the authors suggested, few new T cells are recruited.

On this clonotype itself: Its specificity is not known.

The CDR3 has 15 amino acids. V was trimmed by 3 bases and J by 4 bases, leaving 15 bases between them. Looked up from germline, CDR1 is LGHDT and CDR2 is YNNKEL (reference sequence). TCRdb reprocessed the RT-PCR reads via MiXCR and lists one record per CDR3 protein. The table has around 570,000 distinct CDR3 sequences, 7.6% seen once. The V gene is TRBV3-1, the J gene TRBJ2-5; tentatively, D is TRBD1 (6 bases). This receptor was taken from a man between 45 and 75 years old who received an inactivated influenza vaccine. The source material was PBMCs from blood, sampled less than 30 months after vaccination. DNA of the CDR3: TGTGCCAGCAGCCAGCAGGGGTACATTTTAGAGACCCAGTACTTC. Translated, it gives CASSQQGYILETQYF.